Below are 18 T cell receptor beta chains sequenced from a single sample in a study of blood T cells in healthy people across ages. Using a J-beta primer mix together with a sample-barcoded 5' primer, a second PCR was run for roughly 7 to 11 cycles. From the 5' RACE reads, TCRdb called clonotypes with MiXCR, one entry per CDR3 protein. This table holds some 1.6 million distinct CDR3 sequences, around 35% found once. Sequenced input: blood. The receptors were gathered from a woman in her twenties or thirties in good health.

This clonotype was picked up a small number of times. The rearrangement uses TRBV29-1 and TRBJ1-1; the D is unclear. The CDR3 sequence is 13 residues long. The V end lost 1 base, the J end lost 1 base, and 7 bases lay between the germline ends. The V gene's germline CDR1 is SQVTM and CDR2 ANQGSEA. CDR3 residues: CSVEVSGNTEAFF. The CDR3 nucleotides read TGCAGCGTTGAAGTAAGCGGGAACACTGAAGCTTTCTTT.

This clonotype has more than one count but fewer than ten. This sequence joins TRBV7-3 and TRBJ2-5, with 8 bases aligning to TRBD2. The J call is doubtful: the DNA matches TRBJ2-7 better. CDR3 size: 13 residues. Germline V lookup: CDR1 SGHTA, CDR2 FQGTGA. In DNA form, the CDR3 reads TGTGCCAGCAGCGCCGCCGGGGGGGACGAGCAGTACTTC. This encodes CASSAAGGDEQYF.

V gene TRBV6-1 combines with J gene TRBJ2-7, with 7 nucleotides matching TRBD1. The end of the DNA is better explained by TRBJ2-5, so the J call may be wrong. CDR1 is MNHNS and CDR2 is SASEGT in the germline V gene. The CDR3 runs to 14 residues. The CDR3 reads CASGETDRRKTQYF. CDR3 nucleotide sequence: TGTGCCAGCGGAGAAACGGACAGGAGAAAGACCCAGTACTTC.

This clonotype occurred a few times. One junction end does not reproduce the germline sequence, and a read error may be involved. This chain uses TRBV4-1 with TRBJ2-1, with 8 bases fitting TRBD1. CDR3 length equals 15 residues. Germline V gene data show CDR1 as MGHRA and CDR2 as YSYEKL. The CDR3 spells CASSQHTGGPNERFF. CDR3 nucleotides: TGCGCCAGCAGCCAACACACAGGGGGTCCCAATGAGCGGTTCTTC.

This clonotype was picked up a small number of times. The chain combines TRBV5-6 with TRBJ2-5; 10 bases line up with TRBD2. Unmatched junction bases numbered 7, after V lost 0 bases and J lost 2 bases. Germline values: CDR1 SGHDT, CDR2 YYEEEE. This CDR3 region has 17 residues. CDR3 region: CASSLEGLARPQETQYF. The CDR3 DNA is TGTGCCAGCAGCTTGGAGGGACTAGCGAGACCACAAGAGACCCAGTACTTC.

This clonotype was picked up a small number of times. CDR3: CASSQDGTGGLYEQYF. CDR3 nucleotides: TGCGCCAGCAGCCAAGATGGGACAGGGGGTTTATACGAGCAGTACTTC. This rearrangement joins TRBV4-1 to TRBJ2-7; TRBD1 matches 11 bases. With V trimmed by 0 bases and J by 4 bases, 5 bases remained unmatched. Per the germline V gene, CDR1 is MGHRA and CDR2 is YSYEKL. This CDR3 region has 16 residues.

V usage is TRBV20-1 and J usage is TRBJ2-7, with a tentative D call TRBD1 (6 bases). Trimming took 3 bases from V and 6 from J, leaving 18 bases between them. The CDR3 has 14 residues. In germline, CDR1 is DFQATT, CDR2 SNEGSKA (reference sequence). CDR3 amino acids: CSASTDRTRGEQYF. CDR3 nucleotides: TGCAGTGCTAGTACGGATAGGACCAGGGGCGAGCAGTACTTC.

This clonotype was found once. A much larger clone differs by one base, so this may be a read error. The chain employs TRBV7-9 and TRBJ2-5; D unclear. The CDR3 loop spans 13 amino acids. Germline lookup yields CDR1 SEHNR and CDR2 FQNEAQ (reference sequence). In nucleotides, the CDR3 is TGTGCCAGCAGTTATGTGAACCACGAGACCCGGTACTTC. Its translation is CASSYVNHETRYF.

DNA for the CDR3: TGTGCCAGCAGCCAAGATAGCGAAAACATTCAGTACTTC. Translation gives CASSQDSENIQYF. The chain uses TRBV14 and TRBJ2-4; D may be TRBD2 (5 bases). V was shortened by 0 bases and J by 5 bases, with 5 bases between the two germline ends. Germline-derived CDR1 and CDR2 are SGHDN and FVKESK. This CDR3 has 13 amino acids.

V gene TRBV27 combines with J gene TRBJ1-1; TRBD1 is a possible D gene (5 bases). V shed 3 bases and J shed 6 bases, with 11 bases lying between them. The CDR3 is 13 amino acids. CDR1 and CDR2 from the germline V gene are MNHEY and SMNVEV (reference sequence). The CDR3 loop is CASSLDQQAEAFF. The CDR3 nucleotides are TGTGCCAGCAGTTTGGATCAACAGGCTGAAGCTTTCTTT.

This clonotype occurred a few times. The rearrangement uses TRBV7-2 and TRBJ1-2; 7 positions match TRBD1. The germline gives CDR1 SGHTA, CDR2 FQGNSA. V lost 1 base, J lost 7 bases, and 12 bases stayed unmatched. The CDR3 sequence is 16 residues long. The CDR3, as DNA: TGTGCCAGCAGCTTAGAGCCGGGACAGCCAAGGGGTGGCTACACCTTC. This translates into CASSLEPGQPRGGYTF.

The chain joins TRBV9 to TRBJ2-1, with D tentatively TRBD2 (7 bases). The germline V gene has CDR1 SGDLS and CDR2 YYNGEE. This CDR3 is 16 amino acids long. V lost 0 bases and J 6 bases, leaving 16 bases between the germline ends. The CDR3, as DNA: TGTGCCAGCAGCGTAGAGGAGGGGGGGGGTTTCAATGAGCAGTTCTTC. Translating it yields CASSVEEGGGFNEQFF.

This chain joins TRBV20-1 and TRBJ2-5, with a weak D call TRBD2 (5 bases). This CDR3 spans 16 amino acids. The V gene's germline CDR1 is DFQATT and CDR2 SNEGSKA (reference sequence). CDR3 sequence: CKKGVSGVGSQETQYF. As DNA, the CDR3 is TGCAAAAAGGGCGTTAGTGGGGTGGGGAGCCAAGAGACCCAGTACTTC.

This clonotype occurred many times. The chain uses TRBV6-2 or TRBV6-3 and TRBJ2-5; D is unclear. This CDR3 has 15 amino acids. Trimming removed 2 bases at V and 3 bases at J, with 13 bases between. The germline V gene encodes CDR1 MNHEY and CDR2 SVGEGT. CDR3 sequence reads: CASSYPRRMEETQYF. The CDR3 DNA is TGTGCCAGCAGTTACCCCCGGAGAATGGAAGAGACCCAGTACTTC.

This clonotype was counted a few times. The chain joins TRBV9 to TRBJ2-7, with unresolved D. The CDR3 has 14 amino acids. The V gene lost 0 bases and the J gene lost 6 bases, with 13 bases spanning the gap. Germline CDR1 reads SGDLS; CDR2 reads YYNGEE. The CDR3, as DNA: TGTGCCAGCAGCGTAGAGGGCAGAACCACCGAGCAGTACTTC. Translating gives CASSVEGRTTEQYF.

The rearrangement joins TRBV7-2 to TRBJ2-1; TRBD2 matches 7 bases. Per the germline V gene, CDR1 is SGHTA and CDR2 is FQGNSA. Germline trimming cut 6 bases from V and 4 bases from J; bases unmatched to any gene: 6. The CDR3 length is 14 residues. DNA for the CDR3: TGTGCCAGCAGAAAGGGACTATTATACAATGAGCAGTTCTTC. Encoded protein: CASRKGLLYNEQFF.

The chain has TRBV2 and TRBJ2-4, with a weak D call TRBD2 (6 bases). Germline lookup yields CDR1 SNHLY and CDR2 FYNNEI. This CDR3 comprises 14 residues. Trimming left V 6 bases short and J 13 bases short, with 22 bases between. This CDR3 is CASRGLSEDREQYF. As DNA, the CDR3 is TGTGCCAGCAGGGGACTGTCGGAGGACCGGGAGCAGTACTTC. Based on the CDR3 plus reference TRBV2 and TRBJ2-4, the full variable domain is EPEVTQTPSHQVTQMGQEVILRCVPISNHLYFYWYRQILGQKVEFLVSFYNNEISEKSEIFDDQFSVERPDGSNFTLKIRSTKLEDSAMYFCASRGLSEDREQYFGAGTRLSVL.

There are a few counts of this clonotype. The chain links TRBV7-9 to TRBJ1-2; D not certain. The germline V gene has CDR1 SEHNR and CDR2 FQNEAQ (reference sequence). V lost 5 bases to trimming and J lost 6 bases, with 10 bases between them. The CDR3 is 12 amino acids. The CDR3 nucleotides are TGTGCCAGCAGCCCTATTCTGGATGGCTACACCTTC. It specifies CASSPILDGYTF.